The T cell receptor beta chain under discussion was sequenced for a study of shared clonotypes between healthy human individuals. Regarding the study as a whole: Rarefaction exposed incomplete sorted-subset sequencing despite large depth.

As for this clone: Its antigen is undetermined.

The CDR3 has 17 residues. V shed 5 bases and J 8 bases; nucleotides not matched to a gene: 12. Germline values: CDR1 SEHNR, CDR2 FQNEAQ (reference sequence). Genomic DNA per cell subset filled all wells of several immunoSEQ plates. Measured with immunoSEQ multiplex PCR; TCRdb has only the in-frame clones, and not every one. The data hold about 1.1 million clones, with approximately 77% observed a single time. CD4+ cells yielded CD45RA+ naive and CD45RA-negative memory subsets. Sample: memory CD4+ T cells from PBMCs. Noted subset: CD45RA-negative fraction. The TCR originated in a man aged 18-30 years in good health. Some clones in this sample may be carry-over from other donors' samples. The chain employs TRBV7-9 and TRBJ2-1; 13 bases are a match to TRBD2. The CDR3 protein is CASSRLTSGRRTDEQFF. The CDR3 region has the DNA TGTGCCAGCAGCCGCCTGACTAGCGGGAGGCGAACGGATGAGCAGTTCTTC. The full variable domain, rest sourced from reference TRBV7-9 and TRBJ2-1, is DTGVSQNPRHKITKRGQNVTFRCDPISEHNRLYWYRQTLGQGPEFLTYFQNEAQLEKSRLLSDRFSAERPKGSFSTLEIQRTEQGDSAMYLCASSRLTSGRRTDEQFFGPGTRLTVL.